This TCR beta chain was documented in a study of Ad26.COV2.S vaccination and SARS-CoV-2 variants. About the study: Once or twice, 56 days apart, Ad26.COV2.S was delivered intramuscularly.

Treatment reported: roughly 20 received Ad26.COV2.S at low or high dose, single or two shots; about five received placebo; per-sample allocation not given. After the first vaccine or placebo injection, samples were drawn on day 63. Boston supplied an adult donor aged 18-55 years. In this sample, this clone turned up many times. Clones were sequenced by immunoSEQ multiplex PCR, and TCRdb holds only the in-frame ones, with some missing. The sample holds 400,000 or so clones, 88% seen once. The CDR3 runs 15 residues. CDR1 is SGHDT and CDR2 is YYEEEE in the germline V gene. The V gene end was trimmed by 1 base and the J gene end by 10 bases; junction bases not matched to a gene: 8.

This sequence joins TRBV5-6 and TRBJ1-6, with 7 bases that match TRBD1. The clonotype was recovered from a person between 18 and 65 years old who received the Ad26.COV2.S COVID-19 vaccine or a placebo. The source was peripheral blood, collected in a trial of Ad26.COV2.S vaccine versus placebo. CDR3 sequence: CASSLNVRGKSPLHF. Here the CDR3 DNA reads TGTGCCAGCAGCTTGAATGTCAGGGGGAAATCACCCCTCCACTTT.